These T cell receptor beta chains were read from a single sample in a study of cytomegalovirus exposure and HLA in healthy donors. Clones were sequenced by immunoSEQ multiplex PCR, and TCRdb holds only the in-frame ones, with some missing. Among some 140,000 clones, roughly 74% were seen once, and the ten largest hold approximately 2.8%. Sequencing used PBMCs. The receptors originated from a man younger than 35 in good health and CMV-seronegative. The CDR3 runs from the conserved cysteine through the conserved F or W. D genes are given only for firm matches. Some rows mark clone size as missing; the rest say once, few, many or name a class of expanded clone.

V	size	J	D	CDR3	DNA
TRBV18	-	TRBJ2-1	-	CASSRNPGVQDEQFF	TGTGCCAGCTCACGAAACCCAGGGGTGCAGGATGAGCAGTTCTTC
TRBV14	-	TRBJ2-5	-	CASSPYLTGQETQYF	TGTGCCAGCAGCCCCTACCTTACAGGCCAAGAGACCCAGTACTTC
TRBV2	-	TRBJ2-3	-	CANQLGLTTDTQYF	TGTGCCAACCAATTGGGACTGACCACAGATACGCAGTATTTT
TRBV7-2	-	TRBJ2-4	TRBD2	CASSPVAGGTKNSQYF	TGTGCCAGCAGCCCCGTGGCGGGGGGTACCAAAAACAGTCAGTACTTC
TRBV28	-	TRBJ1-3	-	CASSLLRKTGNTIYF	TGTGCCAGCAGTTTATTGAGGAAGACTGGAAACACCATATATTTT
TRBV6-5	-	TRBJ1-1	-	CASRQTGVGTEAFF	TGTGCCAGCAGGCAGACAGGTGTAGGCACTGAAGCTTTCTTT
TRBV5-1	-	TRBJ1-1	-	CASSLDPEGEAFF	TGCGCCAGCAGCTTGGATCCCGAGGGTGAAGCTTTCTTT
TRBV5-1	-	TRBJ2-5	-	CASSLGNQETQYF	TGCGCCAGCAGCCTCGGGAACCAAGAGACCCAGTACTTC
TRBV6-5	-	TRBJ2-4	-	CASSPTRLAKNIQYF	TGTGCCAGCAGTCCGACACGGCTAGCCAAAAACATTCAGTACTTC
TRBV27	-	TRBJ2-7	-	CASSPRQGYEQYF	TGTGCCAGCAGTCCCCGGCAGGGCTACGAGCAGTACTTC
TRBV6-5	-	TRBJ2-5	TRBD1	CASSLNRGPETQYF	TGTGCCAGCAGCCTCAACAGGGGCCCCGAGACCCAGTACTTC
TRBV20-1	once	TRBJ2-7	-	CSALDRYEQYF	TGCAGTGCCCTTGACAGATACGAGCAGTACTTC
TRBV7-2	-	TRBJ2-3	-	CASSFSSGTDTQYF	TGTGCCAGCAGCTTCTCTAGCGGCACAGATACGCAGTATTTT
TRBV4-3	-	TRBJ2-1	TRBD2	CASSQDESGGEQFF	TGCGCCAGCAGCCAAGATGAAAGCGGGGGGGAGCAGTTCTTC
TRBV2	once	TRBJ1-2	TRBD1	CASSSGQGLYGYTF	TGTGCCAGCAGCTCCGGACAGGGGTTATATGGCTACACCTTC
TRBV7-9	-	TRBJ2-3	-	CASKAPQVPFTDTQYF	TGTGCCAGCAAAGCCCCACAGGTGCCGTTCACAGATACGCAGTATTTT
TRBV7-2	-	TRBJ2-7	-	CASSFQGHNEQYF	TGTGCCAGCAGCTTCCAGGGGCACAACGAGCAGTACTTC
TRBV19	-	TRBJ1-6	TRBD1	CASSPRGTGGPSPLHF	TGTGCCAGTAGTCCCCGAGGGACAGGGGGGCCTTCACCCCTCCACTTT
TRBV7-2	-	TRBJ2-3	TRBD1	CASSLGPGQGTDTQYF	TGTGCCAGCAGCTTAGGGCCGGGACAGGGCACAGATACGCAGTATTTT
TRBV28	-	TRBJ1-4	-	CASRVGGGGIEKLFF	TGTGCCAGCAGGGTGGGAGGCGGGGGAATAGAAAAACTGTTTTTT
TRBV6-6	-	TRBJ1-1	-	CASSYYRENTEAFF	TGTGCCAGCAGTTACTACAGAGAGAACACTGAAGCTTTCTTT
TRBV9	-	TRBJ2-6	-	CASSVPQMRGRGANVLTF	TGTGCCAGCAGCGTCCCTCAAATGCGGGGAAGGGGGGCCAACGTCCTGACTTTC
TRBV6-1	few	TRBJ2-3	TRBD2	CASRRDGGTDTQYF	TGTGCCAGCAGGCGGGACGGGGGGACAGATACGCAGTATTTT
TRBV5-4	-	TRBJ2-2	TRBD2	CASSPAGVRTGELFF	TGTGCCAGCAGCCCTGCGGGGGTTCGGACCGGGGAGCTGTTTTTT
TRBV19	-	TRBJ1-6	TRBD1	CASSGGGQWSSPLHF	TGTGCCAGTAGTGGAGGGGGACAGTGGAGTTCACCCCTCCACTTT
TRBV7-2	-	TRBJ1-1	-	CASSWGGGLNTEAFF	TGTGCCAGCAGCTGGGGAGGCGGGTTGAACACTGAAGCTTTCTTT
TRBV30	few	TRBJ1-2	TRBD1	CAWTGGSLLTF	TGTGCCTGGACAGGGGGCAGCCTTTTAACTTTC
TRBV4-1	-	TRBJ2-7	-	CASSGRGEEQYF	TGCGCCAGCAGCGGCAGGGGTGAAGAGCAGTACTTC
TRBV7-8	-	TRBJ1-1	-	CASSLDIGGLNTEAFF	TGTGCCAGCAGCTTAGATATCGGGGGGCTGAACACTGAAGCTTTCTTT
TRBV2	-	TRBJ2-2	TRBD1	CASSVSADRGLLTGELFF	TGTGCCAGCAGCGTCTCGGCCGACAGGGGGCTTCTCACCGGGGAGCTGTTTTTT
TRBV28	few	TRBJ1-2	-	CASSTPIAGGYTF	TGTGCCAGCAGTACCCCGATAGCCGGGGGCTACACCTTC
TRBV11-2	-	TRBJ1-1	-	CASSFSGQRTEAFF	TGTGCCAGCAGCTTCTCGGGACAACGCACTGAAGCTTTCTTT
TRBV9	-	TRBJ1-4	-	CASSVAPSEKLFF	TGTGCCAGCAGCGTAGCCCCGAGTGAAAAACTGTTTTTT
TRBV6-5	-	TRBJ2-3	TRBD2	CASSPTGGPTDTQYF	TGTGCCAGCAGTCCCACGGGGGGACCCACAGATACGCAGTATTTT
TRBV5-1	-	TRBJ2-2	-	CASSLAPGLSGELFF	TGCGCCAGCAGCTTGGCGCCAGGTCTAAGCGGGGAGCTGTTTTTT
TRBV6-5	-	TRBJ2-1	-	CASRDRFQTPREQFF	TGTGCCAGCAGGGACAGATTCCAGACCCCCAGGGAGCAGTTCTTC
TRBV5-4	-	TRBJ2-5	TRBD2	CASSNLAGEGKTQYF	TGTGCCAGCAGCAATCTAGCGGGGGAAGGGAAGACCCAGTACTTC
TRBV14	-	TRBJ1-4	TRBD1	CASSQGQGSREKLFF	TGTGCCAGCAGCCAGGGACAGGGATCCAGAGAAAAACTGTTTTTT
TRBV19	-	TRBJ1-2	-	CASSLGHSANYGYTF	TGTGCCAGTAGCCTTGGGCACTCAGCTAACTATGGCTACACCTTC
TRBV6-1	-	TRBJ1-1	TRBD1	CASSDPTGAGTEAFF	TGTGCCAGCAGTGACCCGACAGGGGCCGGCACTGAAGCTTTCTTT
TRBV7-6	few	TRBJ1-1	-	CASSPGQNTEAFF	TGTGCCAGCAGCCCCGGACAGAACACTGAAGCTTTCTTT
TRBV6-5	-	TRBJ1-5	TRBD1	CASSYDRDQPQHF	TGTGCCAGCAGTTACGACAGGGATCAGCCCCAGCATTTT
TRBV2	-	TRBJ2-3	TRBD2	CASSERASGSTDTQYF	TGTGCCAGCAGTGAAAGGGCTAGCGGCTCTACAGATACGCAGTATTTT